The 3 T cell receptor beta chains reported below all come from one sample, sequenced in a study of OX40 agonist ivuxolimab in advanced cancers. Some clones are missing from TCRdb's copy, which holds only in-frame ones; the method was immunoSEQ multiplex PCR. The data show approximately 28,000 clones, with more than 85% seen just once and over 9% held by the top ten. The sample was CD4+ or CD8+ T cells sorted from blood, taken in a trial of the OX40 agonist ivuxolimab. These receptors were collected from an adult with an advanced solid tumor such as melanoma, head and neck, liver or kidney cancer.

This sequence joins TRBV7-9 and TRBJ2-2, with D possibly matching TRBD2 (5 bases). The CDR3 sequence is 16 residues long. From germline, CDR1 is SEHNR and CDR2 FQNEAQ (reference sequence). Trimming took off 1 base at V and 4 bases at J, with 13 bases between the two ends. In nucleotides, the CDR3 is TGTGCCAGCAGCTTAGAGGTCGGGGTTGGCACCGGGGAGCTGTTTTTT. Its translation: CASSLEVGVGTGELFF.

This clone was seen only a few times. The chain carries TRBV2 and TRBJ2-1; 11 bases fit TRBD1. The CDR3 length is 14 residues. Germline loops: CDR1 SNHLY, CDR2 FYNNEI. Trimming at V came to 9 bases and at J to 7 bases, leaving 8 bases not matched to a gene. In nucleotides, the CDR3 is TGTGCCAGGGATGGGACAGGGGGAAATAATGAGCAGTTCTTC. Residues: CARDGTGGNNEQFF. The complete variable domain, with remaining parts taken from reference TRBV2 and TRBJ2-1, reads EPEVTQTPSHQVTQMGQEVILRCVPISNHLYFYWYRQILGQKVEFLVSFYNNEISEKSEIFDDQFSVERPDGSNFTLKIRSTKLEDSAMYFCARDGTGGNNEQFFGPGTRLTVL.

V and J are TRBV27 and TRBJ1-3; the D is unclear. The V end lost 2 bases, the J end lost 0 bases, and 11 bases lay between the germline ends. Per the germline V gene, CDR1 is MNHEY and CDR2 is SMNVEV (reference sequence). This CDR3 region has 16 residues. The CDR3 sequence is CASSLIPVLSGNTIYF. In DNA form, the CDR3 reads TGTGCCAGCAGTTTAATACCGGTCCTCTCTGGAAACACCATATATTTT.